These T cell receptor beta chains were read from a single sample in a study of post-analysis software for immune sequencing data. TCRdb re-called the PCR reads through MiXCR, storing one row per CDR3 protein. Of roughly 800,000 distinct CDR3 sequences in the sample, roughly 46% are singletons; the top ten hold roughly 4.4%. What was sequenced was blood. These receptors were obtained from a girl aged 5-17 years with multiple sclerosis. Both conserved end residues are part of each CDR3. The D gene is left open where the match is weak. A row's size may be missing; if present it is once, few, many or a size class.

v_gene	abundance	j_gene	d_gene	CDR3aa	CDR3nt
TRBV20-1	.	TRBJ2-4	TRBD2	CSAKTGRRQETQYF	TGCAGTGCCAAGACCGGGAGGCGGCAAGAGACCCAGTACTTT
TRBV6-1	few	TRBJ2-7	.	CASSEPNQWTYEQYF	TGTGCCAGCAGTGAACCCAACCAGTGGACCTACGAGCAGTACTTC
TRBV10-3	.	TRBJ2-3	TRBD2	CATVAGVVADTQYF	TGTGCCACCGTAGCGGGAGTTGTGGCAGATACGCAGTATTTT
TRBV2	few	TRBJ2-3	.	CASSASDTQYF	TGTGCCAGCAGCGCCTCAGATACGCAGTATTTT
TRBV13	.	TRBJ2-6	TRBD1	CASSPGQPSGANVLTF	TGTGCCAGCAGCCCGGGACAGCCCTCTGGGGCCAACGTCCTGACTTTC
TRBV7-2	.	TRBJ1-1	.	CASSAGGENTEAFF	TGTGCCAGCAGCGCTGGGGGAGAGAACACTGAAGCTTTCTTT
TRBV28	.	TRBJ2-7	.	CASSPGDRAQEAQYF	TGTGCCAGCAGCCCCGGTGATCGGGCCCAAGAGGCCCAGTACTTC
TRBV12-3/TRBV12-4	.	TRBJ2-5	.	CASSGREKTQYF	TGTGCCAGCTCGGGCAGGGAGAAGACCCAGTACTTC
TRBV7-9	.	TRBJ1-4	.	CASSNSQGRGEKLFF	TGTGCCAGCAGCAATTCACAGGGTAGGGGTGAAAAACTGTTTTTT
TRBV7-9	.	TRBJ1-1	.	CASSLGAPGREAFF	TGTGCCAGCAGCTTAGGAGCGCCAGGTCGGGAAGCTTTCTTT
TRBV7-9	.	TRBJ2-5	.	CASSQGGGLEETQYF	TGTGCCAGCAGCCAGGGGGGAGGGCTAGAAGAGACCCAGTACTTC
TRBV4-3	few	TRBJ2-3	.	CASSRLITSTDTQYF	TGCGCCAGCAGCCGCCTGATTACTAGCACAGATACGCAGTATTTT
TRBV20-1	.	TRBJ1-2	TRBD1	CSATSGTGTNYGYTF	TGCAGTGCAACTTCCGGGACAGGCACTAACTATGGCTACACCTTC
TRBV6-1	.	TRBJ1-2	.	CASSEFLNQWSGYTF	TGTGCCAGCAGTGAATTCCTAAATCAATGGAGTGGCTACACCTTC
TRBV5-1	.	TRBJ1-1	.	CASSLETGGRTEAFF	TGCGCCAGCAGCTTGGAAACGGGCGGGAGAACTGAAGCTTTCTTT
TRBV7-2	few	TRBJ2-5	.	CASSDSKTQYF	TGTGCCAGCAGCGACTCGAAGACCCAGTACTTC
TRBV20-1	few	TRBJ2-4	TRBD2	CSATGGGAYGNIQYF	TGCAGTGCTACGGGAGGAGGGGCCTACGGAAACATTCAGTACTTC
TRBV15	few	TRBJ2-5	.	CATGGSMETQYF	TGTGCCACCGGTGGTAGCATGGAGACCCAGTACTTC
TRBV27	few	TRBJ2-7	.	CASSKRAGYEQYF	TGTGCCAGCAGTAAAAGGGCCGGTTACGAGCAGTACTTC
TRBV6-1	.	TRBJ2-1	TRBD2	CASSEALAGEWNEQFF	TGTGCCAGCAGTGAAGCGTTAGCGGGAGAGTGGAATGAGCAGTTCTTC
TRBV6-1	few	TRBJ2-1	TRBD2	CASRPWGLAAYNEQFF	TGTGCCAGCAGGCCGTGGGGACTAGCGGCTTACAATGAGCAGTTCTTC
TRBV7-2	.	TRBJ2-7	TRBD2	CASSFWTSGDEQYF	TGTGCCAGCAGCTTCTGGACTAGCGGCGACGAGCAGTACTTC
TRBV9	few	TRBJ2-1	TRBD1	CASSSRDRVDEQFF	TGTGCCAGCAGCTCCCGGGACAGGGTTGATGAGCAGTTCTTC
TRBV18	.	TRBJ2-1	.	CASSPLGSNEQFF	TGTGCCAGCTCACCGCTTGGAAGCAATGAGCAGTTCTTC
TRBV20-1	.	TRBJ2-4	TRBD1	CSAGGDRGLLDIQYF	TGCAGTGCTGGGGGGGACAGGGGGCTTCTAGACATTCAGTACTTC
TRBV2	.	TRBJ2-7	.	CASLGSISSYEQYF	TGTGCCAGCCTCGGAAGCATCAGTTCCTACGAGCAGTACTTC
TRBV6-4	.	TRBJ2-5	TRBD1	CASNARQGLSQETQYF	TGTGCCAGCAACGCTAGACAGGGGCTAAGCCAAGAGACCCAGTACTTC
TRBV6-6	.	TRBJ1-2	.	CASSNERGYTF	TGTGCCAGCAGCAACGAAAGGGGCTACACCTTC
TRBV12-3/TRBV12-4	.	TRBJ2-1	.	CASRLPAGSERQFF	TGTGCCAGCAGACTACCAGCGGGCTCAGAGAGGCAGTTCTTC
TRBV10-3	.	TRBJ2-3	TRBD2	CAISADTPLATQYTDTQYF	TGTGCCATCAGTGCCGACACGCCACTAGCGACCCAATACACAGATACGCAGTATTTT
TRBV12-3/TRBV12-4	few	TRBJ2-1	TRBD1	CASSPNPGGRPYNEQFF	TGTGCCAGCAGTCCAAATCCAGGGGGACGTCCCTACAATGAGCAGTTCTTC
TRBV4-1	.	TRBJ2-1	TRBD2	CASSQEGGRAGDEQFF	TGCGCCAGCAGCCAAGAAGGCGGGAGGGCCGGGGATGAGCAGTTCTTC
TRBV27	.	TRBJ2-1	TRBD1	CASSSGQVTYNEQFF	TGTGCCAGCAGTTCAGGACAGGTGACTTACAATGAGCAGTTCTTC
TRBV27	.	TRBJ1-2	TRBD1	CASSSDRGLSYGYTF	TGTGCCAGCAGTTCCGACAGGGGGCTCAGCTATGGCTACACCTTC
TRBV5-5	.	TRBJ1-5	TRBD1	CASSLGDRGTRAAQHF	TGTGCCAGCAGCTTGGGGGACAGGGGGACCCGAGCGGCCCAGCATTTT
TRBV19	.	TRBJ2-1	.	CASSALTGRNNEQFF	TGTGCCAGTAGCGCCCTGACAGGACGAAACAATGAGCAGTTCTTC
TRBV5-1	.	TRBJ2-1	.	CASSPLDIVQVNEQFF	TGCGCCAGCAGCCCACTGGACATTGTTCAGGTTAATGAGCAGTTCTTC
TRBV20-1	many	TRBJ2-7	TRBD1	CSAIPQDRVAYEQYF	TGCAGTGCTATCCCTCAGGACAGGGTGGCCTACGAGCAGTACTTC
TRBV7-8	few	TRBJ2-7	.	CASSPVPYEQYF	TGTGCCAGCAGCCCGGTTCCCTACGAGCAGTACTTC
TRBV5-1	few	TRBJ1-1	.	CASSLGTGMNTEAFF	TGCGCCAGCAGCCTAGGGACGGGCATGAACACTGAAGCTTTCTTT
TRBV5-5	.	TRBJ2-1	TRBD2	CASSPEGSGNAYNEQFF	TGTGCCAGCAGCCCCGAGGGTAGCGGGAACGCCTACAATGAGCAGTTCTTC
TRBV12-3/TRBV12-4	.	TRBJ2-5	.	CASSFWGEQETQYF	TGTGCCAGCAGTTTCTGGGGCGAGCAAGAGACCCAGTACTTC
TRBV5-1	.	TRBJ2-1	.	CASSAIGMTQRNEQFF	TGCGCCAGCAGCGCTATAGGAATGACGCAGAGGAATGAGCAGTTCTTC
TRBV29-1	.	TRBJ1-5	.	CSVSGDLNQPQHF	TGTAGCGTTTCCGGGGACCTCAATCAGCCCCAGCATTTT
TRBV28	few	TRBJ2-7	.	CASSLWTGVPYEQYF	TGTGCCAGCAGTTTATGGACGGGAGTCCCCTACGAGCAGTACTTC
TRBV7-2	.	TRBJ2-4	.	CASSTDRGSHSYF	TGTGCCAGCAGCACTGACCGGGGCAGCCACTCGTACTTC